This is a list of T cell receptor beta chains from one sample in a study of cytomegalovirus exposure and HLA in healthy donors. TCRdb keeps only in-frame clones here, not all; method: immunoSEQ multiplex PCR. The repertoire holds around 140,000 clones, with roughly 66% as singletons. The sequencing sample was made of PBMCs. The receptors shown here come from a woman aged 60-75 years in good health and CMV-seronegative. CDR3s include the opening cysteine and the closing phenylalanine or tryptophan. The D gene is left open where the match is weak. Expanded clones get a size class; other rows say once, few or many, or leave the size out.

v_gene	abundance	j_gene	d_gene	CDR3aa	CDR3nt
TRBV6-6	.	TRBJ2-5	.	CASSYGPEAGRETQYF	TGTGCCAGCAGTTACGGCCCCGAGGCAGGGCGAGAGACCCAGTACTTC
TRBV28	few	TRBJ1-5	.	CASSPGQGQIGQPQHF	TGTGCCAGCAGTCCCGGCCAGGGGCAAATTGGTCAGCCCCAGCATTTT
TRBV2	once	TRBJ2-5	.	CASSEGGWETQYF	TGTGCCAGCAGTGAGGGGGGTTGGGAGACCCAGTACTTC
TRBV2	.	TRBJ1-5	.	CASSERVSNQPQHF	TGTGCCAGCAGTGAGCGAGTTAGCAATCAGCCCCAGCATTTT
TRBV19	.	TRBJ2-5	.	CASSIGLGRLPETQYF	TGTGCCAGTAGTATAGGCTTGGGTAGACTGCCCGAGACCCAGTACTTC
TRBV7-2	few	TRBJ1-2	TRBD1	CASLRTGGDLGGYTF	TGTGCCAGCTTACGGACAGGGGGCGATCTAGGTGGCTACACCTTC
TRBV9	.	TRBJ1-1	.	CASSVGLPNTEAFF	TGTGCCAGCAGCGTAGGGCTTCCAAACACTGAAGCTTTCTTT
TRBV7-2	.	TRBJ1-3	TRBD1	CASSPQQGVTIYF	TGTGCCAGCAGCCCACAACAGGGGGTTACCATATATTTT
TRBV19	.	TRBJ2-3	TRBD2	CASSIRLAGSTDTQYF	TGTGCCAGTAGTATTAGACTAGCGGGGAGCACAGATACGCAGTATTTT
TRBV6-5	few	TRBJ1-2	.	CASSGDRRGYTF	TGTGCCAGCAGCGGGGATCGTCGGGGCTACACCTTC
TRBV5-1	.	TRBJ1-1	TRBD1	CASSLVAGGASEAFF	TGCGCCAGCAGCTTGGTGGCAGGGGGCGCGTCTGAAGCTTTCTTT
TRBV4-1	.	TRBJ2-2	.	CASSQGAGVSNTGELFF	TGCGCCAGCAGCCAAGGGGCAGGGGTATCGAACACCGGGGAGCTGTTTTTT
TRBV7-2	few	TRBJ1-2	.	CASSLGRLAYGYTF	TGTGCCAGCAGCTTAGGGAGGTTAGCCTATGGCTACACCTTC
TRBV25-1	.	TRBJ2-2	TRBD1	CASRPTGDTGELFF	TGTGCCAGCAGGCCCACAGGGGACACCGGGGAGCTGTTTTTT
TRBV7-9	.	TRBJ2-3	.	CASSFDLRGGSDTQYF	TGTGCCAGCAGCTTTGATCTCAGGGGCGGTTCAGATACGCAGTATTTT
TRBV29-1	few	TRBJ2-7	TRBD1	CSSTGTGLGEQYF	TGCAGCTCAACGGGGACAGGCTTGGGCGAGCAGTACTTC
TRBV7-9	.	TRBJ1-4	.	CSSSFTQGATNEKLFF	TGTTCCAGCAGCTTTACCCAGGGTGCAACTAATGAAAAACTGTTTTTT
TRBV7-2	.	TRBJ2-6	.	CASSPQATGANVLTF	TGTGCCAGCAGCCCCCAGGCTACTGGGGCCAACGTCCTGACTTTC
TRBV10-3	.	TRBJ2-6	TRBD2	CAISDLAGGSGANVLTF	TGTGCCATCAGTGATCTAGCGGGAGGCTCTGGGGCCAACGTCCTGACTTTC
TRBV18	.	TRBJ2-3	TRBD1	CASSPYRGLEADTQYF	TGTGCCAGCTCACCGTACAGGGGGCTTGAGGCAGATACGCAGTATTTT
TRBV5-1	few	TRBJ1-2	.	CASSLGRGNYGYTF	TGCGCCAGCAGCTTGGGACGGGGGAACTATGGCTACACCTTC
TRBV28	few	TRBJ2-1	TRBD2	CASRGTSGSSYNEQFF	TGTGCCAGCAGGGGGACTAGCGGAAGCTCCTACAATGAGCAGTTCTTC
TRBV7-9	.	TRBJ1-4	.	CASSARGEEKLFF	TGTGCCAGCAGCGCCAGGGGTGAAGAAAAACTGTTTTTT
TRBV28	few	TRBJ2-3	TRBD2	CASRGGGLGDTQYF	TGTGCCAGTCGGGGGGGAGGGCTAGGAGATACGCAGTATTTT
TRBV28	few	TRBJ1-2	.	CASSSGFVYGYTF	TGTGCCAGCAGTTCAGGGTTCGTTTATGGCTACACCTTC
TRBV27	.	TRBJ2-7	.	CASSPTGTPYEQYF	TGTGCCAGCTCCCCGACGGGAACCCCCTACGAGCAGTACTTC
TRBV5-6	.	TRBJ1-1	TRBD1	CASSPSSLTGFTEAFF	TGTGCCAGCAGCCCGTCGTCGCTGACAGGGTTCACTGAAGCTTTCTTT
TRBV9	.	TRBJ1-2	.	CASSVGGQPAEYTF	TGTGCCAGCAGCGTAGGCGGACAGCCCGCAGAATACACCTTC